This T cell receptor (beta chain) appears in the sequencing data of a study of blood T cell repertoires in COVID-19. Data came from immunoSEQ multiplex PCR; TCRdb stores just in-frame clones and leaves some out. The sample consists of roughly 49,000 clones, 65% to 85% of them appearing once. CDR3 length: 14 residues. V lost 3 bases and J lost 4, with 15 bases in between. CDR1 is SQVTM, CDR2 ANQGSEA, per germline. In its sample, this clone was seen a few times. Sequenced: peripheral blood. This receptor was identified in a man aged 40-49 years with acute or convalescent COVID-19. The rearrangement uses TRBV29-1 and TRBJ1-2; possible D gene TRBD1, 5 bases. In DNA, the CDR3 is TGCAGCGTTGAGTTCGGGGGAGTTGGCTATGGCTACACCTTC. Protein: CSVEFGGVGYGYTF. Full variable domain (missing parts from reference TRBV29-1 and TRBJ1-2): SAVISQKPSRDICQRGTSLTIQCQVDSQVTMMFWYRQQPGQSLTLIATANQGSEATYESGFVIDKFPISRPNLTFSTLTVSNMSPEDSSIYLCSVEFGGVGYGYTFGSGTRLTVV.